The 28 T cell receptor beta chains below come from one sample, sequenced in a study of control samples from healthy donors and cancer patients. Repertoires were generated with immunoSEQ multiplex PCR, while TCRdb's copy carries only in-frame clones and drops some. This sample has 110,000 or so clones, with around 88% found just once. Sequencing used blood. The receptors were gathered from a woman aged 50 to 60 in good health.

The J gene is TRBJ2-1, the V gene TRBV27, with D uncertain. Germline lookup yields CDR1 MNHEY and CDR2 SMNVEV (reference sequence). V was cut by 2 bases and J by 6 bases, with 8 bases left in between. The CDR3 is 13 amino acids. CDR3 region: CASSLTSINEQFF. The CDR3 DNA sequence: TGTGCCAGCAGTTTAACGTCAATCAATGAGCAGTTCTTC.

The chain couples TRBV7-2 to TRBJ2-4, with TRBD2 as a possible D gene (5 bases). The CDR3 is made up of 13 amino acids. Per germline, CDR1 SGHTA and CDR2 FQGNSA. V was clipped by 4 bases and J by 10 bases, with 14 bases between them. The CDR3 DNA is TGTGCCAGCAGCTATGGAGCGGCCCCTATTCAGTACTTC. Its translation: CASSYGAAPIQYF.

J is TRBJ1-1 and V is TRBV3-1 (or the pseudogene TRBV3-2), with a weak D call TRBD1 (5 bases). This CDR3 comprises 18 residues. V lost 4 bases and J lost 0, with 21 bases in between. Germline values: CDR1 LGHDT, CDR2 YNNKEL (reference sequence). DNA of the CDR3: TGTGCCAGCAGCCTCCAGAGGCAGGGTAGGCGGGTGAACACTGAAGCTTTCTTT. Translated: CASSLQRQGRRVNTEAFF.

The V call is TRBV11-2, the J call TRBJ2-7, with a possible D match to TRBD1 (6 bases). This CDR3 has 12 amino acids. The V end lost 7 bases, the J end lost 6 bases, and 13 bases lay between the germline ends. The germline CDR1 and CDR2 sequences are SGHAT and FQNNGV. Here the CDR3 DNA reads TGTGCCAGCACCCGTCAAGGGGGCGAGCAGTACTTC. This translates into CASTRQGGEQYF.

This clone has only a few counts. This sequence joins TRBV19 and TRBJ1-5; D may be TRBD1 (5 bases). CDR1 is LNHDA and CDR2 is SQIVND in the germline V gene (reference sequence). V was clipped by 4 bases and J by 7 bases, with 11 bases between them. The CDR3 sequence is 13 residues long. The CDR3 spells CASSTGTLQPQHF. The CDR3 nucleotides are TGTGCCAGTAGTACGGGGACTTTGCAGCCCCAGCATTTT.

This sequence joins TRBV27 and TRBJ2-3; TRBD2 might be the D (7 bases). The V gene lost 2 bases and the J gene lost 0 bases, with 18 bases spanning the gap. The germline gives CDR1 MNHEY, CDR2 SMNVEV (reference sequence). The CDR3 totals 18 residues. CDR3 region: CASSLGGGPGPSTDTQYF. Written as DNA, the CDR3 is TGTGCCAGCAGTTTAGGGGGGGGGCCGGGTCCTAGCACAGATACGCAGTATTTT.

The gene calls are TRBV7-3 and TRBJ2-5; 7 bases fit TRBD1. Germline values: CDR1 SGHTA, CDR2 FQGTGA. V trimming: 2 bases; J trimming: 4 bases; junction bases outside the gene matches: 4. The CDR3 contains 14 residues. In DNA, the CDR3 is TGTGCCAGCAGCTTAGGGGGACAGACAGAGACCCAGTACTTC. Protein: CASSLGGQTETQYF.

The V and J genes are TRBV19 and TRBJ2-2; D not certain. Germline V gives CDR1 LNHDA, CDR2 SQIVND (reference sequence). The CDR3 is 17 amino acids. V was pared by 5 bases and J by 6 bases, with 22 bases between. The CDR3 is CASSVLLSKFLPGELFF. The CDR3 bases are TGTGCCAGTAGTGTACTCCTCTCCAAATTTCTGCCCGGGGAGCTGTTTTTT.

This chain links TRBV7-9 with TRBJ2-7, with 8 bases identical to TRBD2. The J segment lost 3 bases and the V segment lost 5 bases, leaving 6 bases of the junction unmatched. The CDR3 spans 14 residues. Per the germline V gene, CDR1 is SEHNR and CDR2 is FQNEAQ (reference sequence). The CDR3 nucleotides are TGTGCCAGCAGCCCCGTACTAGCGGACTACGAGCAGTACTTC. Translated: CASSPVLADYEQYF.

The chain combines TRBV7-8 with TRBJ2-7; 8 positions match TRBD2. CDR1 is SGHVS and CDR2 is FQNEAQ in the germline V gene. This CDR3 contains 16 residues. V shed 1 base, J shed 4 bases, and the junction held 9 bases outside the gene matches. CDR3 amino acids: CASSLGAGGGTYEQYF. CDR3 DNA: TGTGCCAGCAGCTTAGGGGCAGGCGGGGGGACATACGAGCAGTACTTC.

The chain couples TRBV6-5 to TRBJ1-5, with D uncertain. The germline gives CDR1 MNHEY, CDR2 SVGAGI. Deletions cut 6 bases from V and 7 bases from J, with 16 bases between. The CDR3 has 14 amino acids. The DNA for the CDR3 is TGTGCCAGCAGGGCCTTCCGGGATACACAGCCCCAGCATTTT. This codes for CASRAFRDTQPQHF.

This chain joins TRBV5-1 and TRBJ2-2; D gene ambiguous. Between the trimmed V and J ends, which lost 0 bases and 3 bases, there was a span of 12 bases. Germline CDR1 reads SGHRS; CDR2 reads YFSETQ. The CDR3 loop spans 16 amino acids. This CDR3 is CASSLDPQGDTGELFF. Here the CDR3 DNA reads TGCGCCAGCAGCTTGGACCCCCAAGGAGACACCGGGGAGCTGTTTTTT.

The chain couples TRBV3-1 (or the pseudogene TRBV3-2) to TRBJ2-3, with D possibly being TRBD1 or TRBD2 (6 bases each). The CDR3 contains 16 residues. Germline CDR1 is LGHDT and CDR2 is YNNKEL (reference sequence). The V end lost 4 bases, the J end lost 1 base, and 15 bases lay between the germline ends. The chain's CDR3 is CASSPWGGGRTDTQYF. CDR3 DNA: TGTGCCAGCAGCCCTTGGGGTGGGGGGCGCACAGATACGCAGTATTTT.

The chain employs TRBV5-6 and TRBJ2-2; a weak D match, TRBD2 (5 bases). Trimming took off 1 base at V and 4 bases at J, with 8 bases between the two ends. The germline V gene encodes CDR1 SGHDT and CDR2 YYEEEE. The CDR3 is 14 amino acids. The CDR3 DNA follows: TGTGCCAGCAGCTTGATTGGGAGCACCGGGGAGCTGTTTTTT. Its protein product is CASSLIGSTGELFF.

The genes are TRBV9 and TRBJ2-7; D is possibly TRBD2 (6 bases). This CDR3 is built from 15 residues. Germline V lookup: CDR1 SGDLS, CDR2 YYNGEE. V was pared by 3 bases and J by 3 bases, with 16 bases between. CDR3 sequence (DNA): TGTGCCAGCAGCGCCAACGTTGCGGGGAGCTACGAGCAGTACTTC. This sequence encodes CASSANVAGSYEQYF.

The chain employs TRBV27 and TRBJ2-7; D is unclear. Germline V lookup: CDR1 MNHEY, CDR2 SMNVEV (reference sequence). The V end lost 5 bases, the J end lost 6 bases, and 20 bases lay between the germline ends. This CDR3 contains 15 residues. The CDR3 protein is CASSNLPPQSSEQYV. CDR3 in DNA: TGTGCCAGCAGTAATCTGCCACCCCAGTCGAGCGAGCAGTACGTC.

The genes are TRBV5-1 and TRBJ1-5; D is unresolved. CDR3 length: 14 amino acids. Trimming took off 0 bases at V and 0 bases at J, with 4 bases between the two ends. The germline V gene has CDR1 SGHRS and CDR2 YFSETQ. For the CDR3, the DNA is TGCGCCAGCAGCTTGGATGGTAGCAATCAGCCCCAGCATTTT. This sequence encodes CASSLDGSNQPQHF.

V and J are TRBV6-5 and TRBJ2-1; no reliable D call. The ends were cut back, 7 bases at V and 3 bases at J, with 16 bases in the middle. Looked up from germline, CDR1 is MNHEY and CDR2 is SVGAGI. There are 15 residues in the CDR3. The CDR3 sequence: CASNGWAPGYNEQFF. For the CDR3, the DNA is TGTGCCAGCAACGGGTGGGCTCCCGGCTACAATGAGCAGTTCTTC.

This sequence joins TRBV5-1 and TRBJ2-5; 10 bases match TRBD1. The CDR3 is made up of 15 amino acids. CDR1 SGHRS and CDR2 YFSETQ come from the germline V gene. With 7 bases clipped from V and 4 bases from J, the junction kept 10 bases outside the gene matches. CDR3 residues: CASSLDRGIGETQYF. The CDR3 DNA sequence: TGCGCCAGCTCGTTGGACAGGGGGATAGGAGAGACCCAGTACTTC.

This rearrangement joins TRBV30 to TRBJ1-3; no reliable D call. The length of the CDR3 is 12 residues. The germline V gene has CDR1 GTSNPN and CDR2 SVGIG (reference sequence). V was pared by 4 bases and J by 0 bases, with 4 bases between. CDR3 amino acids: CAWTSSGNTIYF. The CDR3, as DNA: TGTGCCTGGACAAGCTCTGGAAACACCATATATTTT.

The chain combines TRBV29-1 with TRBJ2-1, with 8 bases lining up with TRBD1. The CDR3 runs 14 residues. Germline trimming cut 6 bases from V and 3 bases from J; bases unmatched to any gene: 7. Germline V gene sequence: CDR1 SQVTM, CDR2 ANQGSEA. The CDR3 here is CSVWGTGLYNEQFF. The CDR3 region has the DNA TGCAGCGTGTGGGGGACAGGACTCTACAATGAGCAGTTCTTC.

The CDR3 region has the DNA TGTGCCAGCAGCAGTAGCGGGGCCGGGGAGCTGTTTTTT. Protein sequence: CASSSSGAGELFF. The V gene is TRBV6-5, the J gene TRBJ2-2; 8 nucleotides match TRBD2. In germline, CDR1 is MNHEY, CDR2 SVGAGI. The CDR3 runs to 13 residues. Trimming took 6 bases from V and 6 from J; bases not matched to a gene: 3.

The chain combines TRBV30 with TRBJ2-3; TRBD2 is a possible D gene (5 bases). Trimming took off 4 bases at V and 4 bases at J, with 15 bases between the two ends. The germline CDR1 and CDR2 sequences are GTSNPN and SVGIG (reference sequence). CDR3 length: 14 amino acids. The CDR3 nucleotides read TGTGCCTGGAACACGGGGTTATTGGCAGATACGCAGTATTTT. It translates to CAWNTGLLADTQYF.

The gene calls are TRBV7-3 and TRBJ2-5; tentatively, D is TRBD2 (5 bases). Germline V gene sequence: CDR1 SGHTA, CDR2 FQGTGA. This CDR3 contains 14 residues. V was clipped by 5 bases and J by 3 bases, with 13 bases between them. This chain's CDR3 is CASSQPGEKETQYF. CDR3 sequence (DNA): TGTGCCAGCAGCCAGCCTGGGGAGAAAGAGACCCAGTACTTC.

V is TRBV13 and J is TRBJ2-7; 14 bases line up with TRBD2. Trimming cost V 5 bases and J 4 bases; bases outside gene matches: 4. This CDR3 is 15 amino acids long. Germline CDR1 reads PRHDT; CDR2 reads FYEKMQ (reference sequence). The DNA of the CDR3 is TGTGCCAGCAGCCCGGGGACTAGCGGGAGTTACGAGCAGTACGTC. It specifies CASSPGTSGSYEQYV.

V and J are TRBV6-2 or TRBV6-3 and TRBJ2-1; 8 bases map to TRBD2. V shed 0 bases and J 5 bases; nucleotides not matched to a gene: 12. From germline, CDR1 is MNHEY and CDR2 SVGEGT. CDR3 length equals 18 residues. The CDR3 reads CASSYSISSGGLNNEQFF. Written as DNA, the CDR3 is TGTGCCAGCAGTTACTCGATTTCCAGCGGGGGTCTTAACAATGAGCAGTTCTTC.

The sample holds one count of this clone. The chain links TRBV2 to TRBJ2-5; D uncertain. The V gene's germline CDR1 is SNHLY and CDR2 FYNNEI. V lost 3 bases to trimming and J lost 4 bases, with 12 bases between them. This CDR3 is built from 14 residues. CDR3: CASSDWSAIETQYF. For the CDR3, the DNA is TGTGCCAGCAGTGATTGGTCAGCTATAGAGACCCAGTACTTC.

This sequence joins TRBV2 and TRBJ2-6, with TRBD1 identical over 7 bases. The germline V gene encodes CDR1 SNHLY and CDR2 FYNNEI. CDR3 length: 15 residues. Trimming cost V 6 bases and J 1 base; bases outside gene matches: 3. CDR3 in DNA: TGTGCCAGCAGGACAGGGTTTTCTGGGGCCAACGTCCTGACTTTC. Residues: CASRTGFSGANVLTF. The full variable domain, in which reference TRBV2 and TRBJ2-6 provide the parts outside the CDR3, is EPEVTQTPSHQVTQMGQEVILRCVPISNHLYFYWYRQILGQKVEFLVSFYNNEISEKSEIFDDQFSVERPDGSNFTLKIRSTKLEDSAMYFCASRTGFSGANVLTFGAGSRLTVL.